This T cell receptor (beta chain) was sequenced in a study of metastatic and nonmetastatic thyroid tumors. Overall study context: Across blood and tumor or nodule tissue, repertoires from malignant and benign thyroid patients were compared with one another.

TCRdb reanalyzed the PCR reads with MiXCR. In the table there are 26,000 or so clones, approximately 16% of which are singletons. This clone was seen only a few times. What it recognizes is unknown. Sequence at one end of the junction differs from germline and may be a read error. None of the patients had undergone any treatment ahead of thyroid surgery. Regarding the study as a whole: Benign nodules were reported to have significantly lower TCR beta diversity than malignant thyroid tumors, in blood and tumor.

This CDR3 is 16 amino acids long. Germline values: CDR1 MNHEY, CDR2 SVGEGT. Input material: blood. This clonotype was sampled from a female donor with papillary thyroid cancer or a benign thyroid nodule (not recorded which). Some clones in this sample may be carry-over from other donors' samples. The rearrangement uses TRBV6-2 or TRBV6-3 and TRBJ2-7; 7 bases agree with TRBD1. The CDR3 here is CASIYGGRGWNYEQYF. In DNA, the CDR3 is TGTGCCAGCATTTACGGTGGCAGGGGGTGGAACTACGAGCAGTACTTC.